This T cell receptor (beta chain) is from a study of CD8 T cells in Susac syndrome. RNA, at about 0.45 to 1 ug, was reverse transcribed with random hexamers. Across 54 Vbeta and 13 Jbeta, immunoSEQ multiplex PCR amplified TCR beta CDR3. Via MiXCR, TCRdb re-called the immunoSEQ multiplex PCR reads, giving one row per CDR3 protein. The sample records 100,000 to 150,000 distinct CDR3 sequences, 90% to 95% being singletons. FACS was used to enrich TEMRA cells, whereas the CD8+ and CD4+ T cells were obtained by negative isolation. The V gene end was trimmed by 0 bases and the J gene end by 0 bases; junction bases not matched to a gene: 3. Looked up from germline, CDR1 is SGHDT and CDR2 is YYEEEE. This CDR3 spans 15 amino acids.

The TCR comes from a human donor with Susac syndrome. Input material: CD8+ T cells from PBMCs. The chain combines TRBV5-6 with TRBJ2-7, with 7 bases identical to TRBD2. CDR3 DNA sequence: TGTGCCAGCAGCTTGGCGGGGACTAACTCCTACGAGCAGTACTTC. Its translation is CASSLAGTNSYEQYF.